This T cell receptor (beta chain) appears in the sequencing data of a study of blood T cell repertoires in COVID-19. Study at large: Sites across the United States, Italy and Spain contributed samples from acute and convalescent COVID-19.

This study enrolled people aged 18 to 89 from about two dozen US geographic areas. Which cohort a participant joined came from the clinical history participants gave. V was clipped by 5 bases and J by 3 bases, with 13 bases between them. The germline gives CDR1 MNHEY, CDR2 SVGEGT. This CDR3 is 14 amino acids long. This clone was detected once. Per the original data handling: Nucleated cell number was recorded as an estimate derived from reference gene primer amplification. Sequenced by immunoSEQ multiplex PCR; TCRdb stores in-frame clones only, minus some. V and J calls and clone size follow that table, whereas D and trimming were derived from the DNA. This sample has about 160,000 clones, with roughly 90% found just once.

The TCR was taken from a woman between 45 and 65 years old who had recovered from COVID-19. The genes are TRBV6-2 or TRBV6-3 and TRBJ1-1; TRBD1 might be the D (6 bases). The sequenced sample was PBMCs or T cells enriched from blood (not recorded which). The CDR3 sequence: CASSHTGFHTEAFF. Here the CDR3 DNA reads TGTGCCAGCAGTCATACAGGGTTTCACACTGAAGCTTTCTTT.